Included here is one T cell receptor beta chain sequence, with context. Per the original methods: Researchers report that nucleated cell counts were estimated from reference gene primer amplification. Assay used: immunoSEQ multiplex PCR; TCRdb lists only in-frame clones, some missing. The D gene and trimming were derived from the DNA, and the V and J assignments and clone size from that table. This table holds some 150,000 clones, 87% found once. V gave up 10 bases and J gave up 2 bases; unmatched junction bases: 3. The CDR3 extends over 14 amino acids. CDR1 is SNHLY, CDR2 FYNNEI, per germline. The data derive from a study of blood T cell repertoires in COVID-19. Looking at the study overall: T cells, B-cell-depleted T cells, or PBMCs provided the cDNA or gDNA that served as material.

This receptor was obtained from a woman aged 50 to 60 with acute or convalescent COVID-19. The specimen sequenced was peripheral blood. This chain connects TRBV2 to TRBJ2-7; TRBD2 matches 15 bases. The CDR3 here is CATRTSGGAYEQYF. DNA for the CDR3: TGTGCCACACGGACTAGCGGGGGGGCCTACGAGCAGTACTTC.